The 5 T cell receptor beta chains below come from one sample, sequenced in a study of blood T cell repertoires in COVID-19. The protocol was immunoSEQ multiplex PCR, while the TCRdb copy is restricted to in-frame clones and leaves out a portion. The sample lists a few hundred thousand clones; over 75% were seen once. Source material: peripheral blood. The origin of the receptors is a woman aged 45-59 years who had recovered from COVID-19.

The rearrangement joins TRBV28 to TRBJ2-7, with 8 bases matching TRBD1. Per the germline V gene, CDR1 is MDHEN and CDR2 is SYDVKM. The CDR3 has 14 amino acids. The ends lost 5 bases at V and 3 bases at J; junction bases unmatched: 6. CDR3 in DNA: TGTGCCAGCAGTCCCAGGGGGCTCCACTACGAGCAGTACTTC. It encodes CASSPRGLHYEQYF.

The J gene is TRBJ2-5, the V gene TRBV6-5, with 8 bases that match TRBD1. CDR1 MNHEY and CDR2 SVGAGI come from the germline V gene. The V gene end was trimmed by 6 bases and the J gene end by 4 bases; junction bases not matched to a gene: 7. The CDR3 loop spans 14 amino acids. The DNA for the CDR3 is TGTGCCAGCAGACTTCAGGGGGCGGGAGAGACCCAGTACTTC. As protein: CASRLQGAGETQYF.

The gene calls are TRBV3-1 (or the pseudogene TRBV3-2) and TRBJ2-3, with D possibly being TRBD2 (5 bases). The CDR3 is 13 residues long. With 0 bases removed from V and 6 bases from J, the gap between germline ends came to 7 bases. CDR1 is LGHDT, CDR2 YNNKEL, per germline (reference sequence). CDR3 in amino acids: CASSQEGADTQYF. The CDR3 region has the DNA TGTGCCAGCAGCCAAGAGGGAGCGGATACGCAGTATTTT.

The chain joins TRBV6-5 to TRBJ1-2, with D maybe TRBD1 (6 bases). Germline V CDR1 and CDR2: MNHEY, SVGAGI. CDR3 length: 15 residues. V was trimmed by 2 bases and J by 3 bases, leaving 13 bases between them. The CDR3 loop reads CASSYGRGLDYGYTF. CDR3 nucleotide sequence: TGTGCCAGCAGTTACGGCAGGGGTCTGGACTATGGCTACACCTTC.

This chain uses TRBV7-8 with TRBJ1-3, with D tentatively TRBD1 (5 bases). V lost 8 bases to trimming and J lost 3 bases, with 17 bases between them. CDR1 is SGHVS and CDR2 is FQNEAQ in the germline V gene. This CDR3 is 15 amino acids long. The CDR3 reads CASGVSAQGGNTIYF. DNA of the CDR3: TGTGCCAGCGGCGTGTCGGCTCAGGGTGGAAACACCATATATTTT.